The 30 T cell receptor beta chains presented below share a single source sample, sequenced in a study of early stage breast cancer tumors (dated by TCRdb to 2017 to 2019). To prepare the library, the immunoSEQ multiplex PCR assay was applied. TCRdb retrieved this table from immuneACCESS and kept in-frame rearrangements only. Not all clones are present; in checked studies, unresolved V genes account for under half, and no reason is known for the remainder. The sample data list 1,900 or so clones, and approximately 62% of these were observed just once. The ten largest clones add up to 9.8% of the sample. The specimen was normal breast tissue next to the tumor. The receptor source for this set is a person aged 40 to 50 with breast cancer.

V gene TRBV11-2 combines with J gene TRBJ2-7; a possible D gene is TRBD2 (5 bases). The CDR3 contains 13 residues. Germline V lookup: CDR1 SGHAT, CDR2 FQNNGV. The V end was cut by 4 bases, the J end by 5 bases, with 12 bases between. The CDR3 loop is CASSSGPGNEQYF. The CDR3, as DNA: TGTGCCAGCAGCTCCGGGCCGGGGAACGAGCAGTACTTC.

There are a few counts of this clone. The rearrangement joins TRBV7-3 to TRBJ1-2; TRBD1 matches at 11 bases. CDR1 SGHTA and CDR2 FQGTGA come from the germline V gene. There are 16 residues in the CDR3. The V and J ends lost 5 bases and 4 bases, in that order; junction bases with no gene match: 9. CDR3 residues: CASSQSPGQGGYGYTF. As DNA, the CDR3 is TGTGCCAGCAGCCAATCTCCGGGACAGGGGGGCTATGGCTACACCTTC.

This clone was counted a few times. The V and J genes are TRBV5-1 and TRBJ1-3; TRBD1 is a possible D gene (6 bases). Trimming removed 4 bases at V and 0 bases at J, with 11 bases between. Germline V lookup: CDR1 SGHRS, CDR2 YFSETQ. This CDR3 has 15 amino acids. The CDR3 sequence: CASSRDTNSGNTIYF. The CDR3 DNA reads as TGCGCCAGCAGCCGGGACACCAACTCTGGAAACACCATATATTTT.

The chain recombines TRBV27 with TRBJ2-7; TRBD2 is a possible D gene (5 bases). Germline loops: CDR1 MNHEY, CDR2 SMNVEV (reference sequence). Between the trimmed V and J ends, which lost 8 bases and 0 bases, there was a span of 17 bases. The CDR3 has 15 amino acids. The chain's CDR3 is CASADLSGNSYEQYF. The CDR3, as DNA: TGTGCCAGCGCGGATTTAAGCGGTAACTCCTACGAGCAGTACTTC.

This chain joins TRBV4-1 and TRBJ2-2; D tentatively fits TRBD1 or TRBD2 (5 bases each). The CDR3 sequence is 15 residues long. Looked up from germline, CDR1 is MGHRA and CDR2 is YSYEKL. The V end was cut by 1 base, the J end by 11 bases, with 17 bases between. The CDR3 loop is CASSQGDTGQGELFF. The DNA of the CDR3 is TGCGCCAGCAGCCAAGGGGATACGGGGCAGGGTGAGCTGTTTTTT.

The genes are TRBV14 and TRBJ2-7, with a weak D call TRBD1 (6 bases). The germline V gene encodes CDR1 SGHDN and CDR2 FVKESK. V dropped 4 bases and J dropped 1 base, with 11 bases sitting between them. The CDR3 spans 14 residues. CDR3 sequence reads: CASSLRDMSYEQYF. As DNA, the CDR3 is TGTGCCAGCAGCCTCCGGGACATGTCCTACGAGCAGTACTTC.

The V gene is TRBV13, the J gene TRBJ1-2, with 11 bases aligning to TRBD1. V trimming: 5 bases; J trimming: 4 bases; junction bases outside the gene matches: 6. The CDR3 consists of 15 residues. Germline V CDR1 and CDR2: PRHDT, FYEKMQ (reference sequence). CDR3: CASSTWTGGGYGYTF. CDR3 nucleotide sequence: TGTGCCAGCAGCACTTGGACAGGGGGCGGCTATGGCTACACCTTC.

This clone was counted only a few times. The chain has TRBV4-1 and TRBJ1-5, with D unclear. CDR1 and CDR2 from the germline V gene are MGHRA and YSYEKL. The CDR3 consists of 14 residues. Trimming removed 4 bases from V and 1 base from J, with 8 bases in between. DNA of the CDR3: TGCGCCAGCAGCCCTTCCGAAAGCAATCAGCCCCAGCATTTT. This codes for CASSPSESNQPQHF.

This clone was found a few times. V and J are TRBV6-1 and TRBJ2-7, with TRBD2 as a possible D gene (7 bases). Looked up from germline, CDR1 is MNHNS and CDR2 is SASEGT. Trimming left V 1 base short and J 6 bases short, with 10 bases between. This CDR3 spans 13 amino acids. The CDR3 loop reads CASSEDREGEQYF. In DNA, the CDR3 is TGTGCCAGCAGTGAAGACAGGGAGGGCGAGCAGTACTTC.

This chain connects TRBV16 to TRBJ2-1; 7 nucleotides line up with TRBD1. This CDR3 has 15 residues. After removal of 0 bases from V and 7 bases from J, the junction contained 6 bases not matched to a gene. The V gene's germline CDR1 is KGHSY and CDR2 FQNENV. CDR3 sequence (DNA): TGTGCCAGCAGCCAATCGGGGCAGGGGGTGAATGAGCAGTTCTTC. Its protein is CASSQSGQGVNEQFF.

This sequence joins TRBV30 and TRBJ2-7; weak D call: TRBD2 (6 bases). CDR3 length equals 16 residues. Trimming pared 2 bases from V and 1 base from J, leaving 18 bases between. Germline CDR1 and CDR2: GTSNPN and SVGIG (reference sequence). The CDR3 sequence: CAWSPLAGRGSYEQYF. DNA for the CDR3: TGTGCCTGGAGTCCCTTGGCCGGCCGGGGGTCCTACGAGCAGTACTTC. Full variable domain (outside the CDR3, taken from reference TRBV30 and TRBJ2-7): SQTIHQWPATLVQPVGSPLSLECTVEGTSNPNLYWYRQAAGRGLQLLFYSVGIGQISSEVPQNLSASRPQDRQFILSSKKLLLSDSGFYLCAWSPLAGRGSYEQYFGPGTRLTVT.

This chain links TRBV5-1 with TRBJ2-7, with 9 bases that match TRBD2. The germline gives CDR1 SGHRS, CDR2 YFSETQ. The CDR3 length is 19 residues. V lost 0 bases to trimming and J lost 0 bases; unmatched junction nucleotides: 13. In DNA form, the CDR3 reads TGCGCCAGCAGCTTGGTTGTTACTAGCGGGCGGGGAAGCTCCTACGAGCAGTACTTC. It encodes CASSLVVTSGRGSSYEQYF.

This sequence joins TRBV19 and TRBJ2-4, with 8 bases matching TRBD2. The CDR3 loop spans 17 amino acids. Germline V CDR1 and CDR2: LNHDA, SQIVND (reference sequence). Unmatched junction bases numbered 6, after V lost 1 base and J lost 1 base. Here the CDR3 reads CASSIGGGRQAKNIQYF. The CDR3 DNA is TGTGCCAGTAGTATAGGGGGCGGGAGGCAGGCCAAAAACATTCAGTACTTC.

The chain joins TRBV2 to TRBJ2-1; the D call may be TRBD1 or TRBD2 (5 bases each). Germline lookup yields CDR1 SNHLY and CDR2 FYNNEI. The CDR3 extends over 13 amino acids. Written as DNA, the CDR3 is TGTGTGCAGGGCAGGGAAGCGGACAATGAGCAGTTCTTC. It encodes CVQGREADNEQFF.

In its sample, this clone was seen a few times. The rearrangement uses TRBV5-4 and TRBJ2-7, with D unresolved. Germline CDR1 and CDR2: SGHNT and YYREEE (reference sequence). The CDR3 length is 13 residues. The V gene lost 1 base and the J gene lost 3 bases, with 8 bases spanning the gap. In DNA form, the CDR3 reads TGTGCCAGCAGCTTGAACGCGCACTACGAGCAGTACTTC. Its protein product is CASSLNAHYEQYF.

The chain is built from TRBV6-5 and TRBJ2-7, with 10 bases lining up with TRBD1. V lost 2 bases and J lost 6; bases outside the gene matches: 4. CDR1 and CDR2 (germline): MNHEY, SVGAGI. This CDR3 region has 14 residues. The CDR3, as DNA: TGTGCCAGCAGTTACCTTGGACAGGGGGGCGAGCAGTACTTC. Translating it yields CASSYLGQGGEQYF.

The V and J genes are TRBV29-1 and TRBJ1-2; perhaps TRBD1 as D (6 bases). The CDR3 runs to 13 residues. From germline, CDR1 is SQVTM and CDR2 ANQGSEA. V was cut by 3 bases and J by 5 bases, with 13 bases left in between. The CDR3 DNA reads TGCAGCGTTGATCTGGGGGGGCAGTATGGCTACACCTTC. Residues: CSVDLGGQYGYTF.

V gene TRBV7-9 combines with J gene TRBJ1-1; D gene uncertain. The CDR3 consists of 14 residues. Trimming pared 1 base from V and 3 bases from J, leaving 9 bases between. Germline V CDR1 and CDR2: SEHNR, FQNEAQ (reference sequence). CDR3 region: CASSLGIRDTEAFF. CDR3 DNA sequence: TGTGCCAGCAGCTTAGGGATTAGGGACACTGAAGCTTTCTTT.

The V call is TRBV7-2, the J call TRBJ2-7; 14 bases are shared with TRBD2. CDR3 length: 17 residues. Germline assignment: CDR1 SGHTA and CDR2 FQGNSA. The J segment lost 3 bases and the V segment lost 1 base, leaving 5 bases of the junction unmatched. The CDR3 is CASSLGGLAGALYEQYF. CDR3 sequence (DNA): TGTGCCAGCAGCTTAGGGGGACTAGCGGGAGCCCTCTACGAGCAGTACTTC.

The chain links TRBV30 to TRBJ2-7, with 11 bases identical to TRBD1. The CDR3 spans 13 residues. Germline lookup yields CDR1 GTSNPN and CDR2 SVGIG (reference sequence). V gave up 8 bases and J gave up 12 bases; unmatched junction bases: 15. CDR3 region: CAGTGTGGWSWYF. CDR3 bases: TGTGCCGGTACCGGGACAGGGGGTTGGAGTTGGTACTTC.

The rearrangement uses TRBV30 and TRBJ2-5; D possibly matches TRBD1 or TRBD2 (5 bases each). The J call is doubtful: the DNA matches TRBJ2-7 better. Germline V gene sequence: CDR1 GTSNPN, CDR2 SVGIG (reference sequence). The CDR3 is 14 residues long. The chain's CDR3 is CAWTHGTAFYEQYF. The CDR3 nucleotides are TGTGCCTGGACCCACGGGACGGCCTTCTACGAGCAGTACTTC.

The chain employs TRBV6-5 and TRBJ1-3; D remains ambiguous. The CDR3 runs 16 residues. Germline V gives CDR1 MNHEY, CDR2 SVGAGI. V lost 0 bases and J 0 bases, leaving 9 bases between the germline ends. The CDR3 coding sequence is TGTGCCAGCAGTTACTCATTTGAAGCCTCTGGAAACACCATATATTTT. This sequence encodes CASSYSFEASGNTIYF.

This clone has only one observation. CDR3 in DNA: TGTGCCAGCAGCCAAGACAGGGCCCTTCCGAATCAGCCCCAGCATTTT. This gives the protein CASSQDRALPNQPQHF. The chain links TRBV4-2 to TRBJ1-5, with TRBD1 as a possible D gene (5 bases). The ends were cut back, 0 bases at V and 4 bases at J, with 13 bases in the middle. This CDR3 has 16 amino acids. Germline CDR1 reads LGHNA; CDR2 reads YNFKEQ.

The chain joins TRBV6-6 to TRBJ2-1; 10 nucleotides agree with TRBD2. This CDR3 region has 16 residues. Germline CDR1 MNHNY, CDR2 SVGAGI (reference sequence). V dropped 7 bases and J dropped 4; count of bases not matched to a gene: 10. The CDR3 sequence is CASKLQASGGYNEQFF. The CDR3 DNA follows: TGTGCCAGCAAATTACAGGCTAGCGGGGGATACAATGAGCAGTTCTTC.

V usage is TRBV30 and J usage is TRBJ2-5; maybe TRBD2 (5 bases). The germline V gene encodes CDR1 GTSNPN and CDR2 SVGIG (reference sequence). The V end lost 3 bases, the J end lost 3 bases, and 11 bases lay between the germline ends. The CDR3 runs 13 residues. This chain's CDR3 is CAWRMDLEETQYF. CDR3 in DNA: TGTGCCTGGAGAATGGACTTAGAAGAGACCCAGTACTTC. The full variable domain, completed using reference TRBV30 and TRBJ2-5, is SQTIHQWPATLVQPVGSPLSLECTVEGTSNPNLYWYRQAAGRGLQLLFYSVGIGQISSEVPQNLSASRPQDRQFILSSKKLLLSDSGFYLCAWRMDLEETQYFGPGTRLLVL.

This clone was detected only a few times. The chain joins TRBV5-1 to TRBJ2-1; D may be TRBD1 (5 bases). Germline-derived CDR1 and CDR2 are SGHRS and YFSETQ. Deletions cut 0 bases from V and 13 bases from J, with 11 bases between. The CDR3 is 12 residues long. As DNA, the CDR3 is TGCGCCAGCAGCTTGGATGGGGCGGACCAGTTCTTC. Amino acids: CASSLDGADQFF.

The chain has TRBV10-3 and TRBJ2-7; TRBD2 aligns across 8 bases. V gave up 3 bases and J gave up 3 bases; unmatched junction bases: 7. This CDR3 has 15 amino acids. Germline-derived CDR1 and CDR2 are ENHRY and SYGVKD. CDR3 in amino acids: CAISDSLAGGYEQYF. For the CDR3, the DNA is TGTGCCATCAGTGATTCCCTAGCGGGTGGCTACGAGCAGTACTTC.

The chain uses TRBV2 and TRBJ2-3; TRBD1 might be the D (6 bases). This CDR3 has 16 amino acids. The germline V and J ends were trimmed by 6 bases and 2 bases, with 18 bases remaining between them. In germline, CDR1 is SNHLY, CDR2 FYNNEI. CDR3: CASRPGEREFTDTQYF. The CDR3 coding sequence is TGTGCCAGCAGGCCAGGGGAGAGAGAATTCACAGATACGCAGTATTTT.

The genes are TRBV9 and TRBJ2-5, with D maybe TRBD1 (6 bases). Trimming stripped 4 bases from V and 1 base from J, with 14 bases between. Germline-derived CDR1 and CDR2 are SGDLS and YYNGEE. CDR3 length: 15 amino acids. The CDR3 nucleotides are TGTGCCAGCAGCCTCCTCGGACAGTTCCAAGAGACCCAGTACTTC. This translates into CASSLLGQFQETQYF.

The chain uses TRBV15 and TRBJ2-3; D is unresolved. The germline gives CDR1 LNHNV, CDR2 YYDKDF (reference sequence). The CDR3 is made up of 15 amino acids. With 0 bases removed from V and 0 bases from J, the gap between germline ends came to 7 bases. The chain's CDR3 is CATSRDSPSTDTQYF. CDR3 nucleotides: TGTGCCACCAGCAGAGACTCTCCTAGCACAGATACGCAGTATTTT.